What follows are 27 T cell receptor beta chains derived from one specimen sequenced in a study of regulatory T cells in long-lasting Graves disease. Stated time point: newly diagnosed GD, antithyroid drugs for less than 3 months. PBMCs were the source of the RNA used for TCR sequencing. According to the study, TCR beta libraries were built with iRepertoire HTBI primers and CDR3-region Arm-PCR. TCRdb used MiXCR to reprocess the multiplex PCR reads, holding one entry per CDR3 protein. Of approximately 350,000 distinct CDR3 sequences listed, approximately 15% were seen once; the top ten hold approximately 30%. The sample was also linked to a second study, of T cells in Graves' hyperthyroidism and ophthalmopathy.

Here the sequenced sample was peripheral blood mononuclear cells (PBMCs), taken at new diagnosis, from a patient treated with antithyroid drugs. Receptor source: a man aged 40-50 years with Graves disease.

This clonotype showed up just a few times. V and J are TRBV5-1 and TRBJ1-4; 9 positions match TRBD1. The CDR3 is 13 residues long. J lost 5 bases, V lost 7 bases, and 3 bases had no gene match. CDR1 is SGHRS, CDR2 YFSETQ, per germline. The CDR3 here is CASAGTGNEKLFF. In DNA form, the CDR3 reads TGCGCCAGCGCCGGGACAGGGAATGAAAAACTGTTTTTT.

This clonotype was counted a single time. A far larger clone is just one base off, so this is likely a read error. The CDR3 ends on some other residue instead of the conserved phenylalanine or tryptophan, so this is likely a read error. No DNA is shown, since the ends of the CDR3 on it are uncertain; the CDR3 is the one TCRdb lists. The rearrangement uses TRBV3-2 and TRBJ2-4; the table assigns TRBD2, which was not confirmed against the DNA. TRBV3-2 is deemed a pseudogene. The CDR3 is 14 amino acids long, termini counted. CDR3 residues: CASSQGVLAAAQYS.

This clonotype was counted a single time. The chain is built from TRBV28 and TRBJ1-1, with D uncertain. V dropped 6 bases and J dropped 6 bases, with 14 bases sitting between them. Per the germline V gene, CDR1 is MDHEN and CDR2 is SYDVKM. The CDR3 is 13 amino acids. The DNA of the CDR3 is TGTGCCAGCAGCCCTGGTGGGGTAGCTGAAGCTTTCTTT. Translation: CASSPGGVAEAFF. Combining the CDR3 with reference TRBV28 and TRBJ1-1 gives the whole variable domain DVKVTQSSRYLVKRTGEKVFLECVQDMDHENMFWYRQDPGLGLRLIYFSYDVKMKEKGDIPEGYSVSREKKERFSLILESASTNQTSMYLCASSPGGVAEAFFGQGTRLTVV.

A few counts support this clonotype. A far larger clone is a single base away, which makes a read error likely. V and J are TRBV28 and TRBJ2-7, with unresolved D. Trimming cost V 4 bases and J 7 bases, with 8 bases left between them. The germline V gene encodes CDR1 MDHEN and CDR2 SYDVKM. This CDR3 spans 11 amino acids. CDR3 protein: CASSSGPEQYF. In DNA form, the CDR3 reads TGTGCCAGCAGTTCGGGTCCTGAGCAGTACTTC. The full variable domain, with the rest looked up from reference TRBV28 and TRBJ2-7, is DVKVTQSSRYLVKRTGEKVFLECVQDMDHENMFWYRQDPGLGLRLIYFSYDVKMKEKGDIPEGYSVSREKKERFSLILESASTNQTSMYLCASSSGPEQYFGPGTRLTVT.

About this clonotype: Possible read error: a much larger clone is one base away. The V and J genes are TRBV3-1 and TRBJ1-1, with a weak D call TRBD1 (6 bases). The CDR3 is 14 residues long. V was shortened by 4 bases and J by 4 bases, with 13 bases between the two germline ends. The V gene's germline CDR1 is LGHDT and CDR2 YNNKEL (reference sequence). Here the CDR3 reads CASSPRTASTEAFF. Here the CDR3 DNA reads TGTGCCAGCAGCCCGCGGACAGCCAGCACTGAAGCTTTCTTT.

Many counts were recorded for this clonotype. The V call is TRBV19, the J call TRBJ1-5, with TRBD1 matching over 12 bases. There are 18 residues in the CDR3. The germline gives CDR1 LNHDA, CDR2 SQIVND (reference sequence). The J segment lost 0 bases and the V segment lost 5 bases, leaving 8 bases of the junction unmatched. The DNA of the CDR3 is TGTGCCAGTAGTCCCCGGGACAGGGGGCCAGTTAGCAATCAGCCCCAGCATTTT. Protein sequence: CASSPRDRGPVSNQPQHF.

This clonotype was recorded many times. V usage is TRBV28 and J usage is TRBJ1-2, with 7 bases identical to TRBD1. CDR3 length: 14 amino acids. From germline, CDR1 is MDHEN and CDR2 SYDVKM. J gave up 4 bases and V 6 bases, and 8 bases lay outside the gene matches. The DNA for the CDR3 is TGTGCCAGCAGACCCTACAGGGGCGTCTATGGCTACACCTTC. The encoded protein is CASRPYRGVYGYTF.

This clonotype was seen many times. The J gene is TRBJ1-2, the V gene TRBV14; D not resolved. This CDR3 spans 14 amino acids. Per the germline V gene, CDR1 is SGHDN and CDR2 is FVKESK. V was cut by 0 bases and J by 3 bases, with 8 bases left in between. CDR3: CASSQDAGYYGYTF. The CDR3 coding sequence is TGTGCCAGCAGCCAAGATGCAGGATACTATGGCTACACCTTC.

V usage is TRBV5-5 and J usage is TRBJ2-1; D is perhaps TRBD2 (6 bases). The length of the CDR3 is 15 residues. Germline V lookup: CDR1 SGHKS, CDR2 YYEKEE (reference sequence). The ends were cut back, 0 bases at V and 3 bases at J, with 10 bases in the middle. CDR3 loop: CASSLVQGLYNEQFF. CDR3 nucleotide sequence: TGTGCCAGCAGCTTGGTGCAGGGACTCTACAATGAGCAGTTCTTC. Full variable domain (rest looked up from reference TRBV5-5 and TRBJ2-1): DAGVTQSPTHLIKTRGQQVTLRCSPISGHKSVSWYQQVLGQGPQFIFQYYEKEERGRGNFPDRFSARQFPNYSSELNVNALLLGDSALYLCASSLVQGLYNEQFFGPGTRLTVL.

The chain couples TRBV10-3 to TRBJ1-3, with a weak D call TRBD1 (5 bases). The ends were cut back, 2 bases at V and 2 bases at J, with 10 bases in the middle. The CDR3 covers 15 residues. Germline-derived CDR1 and CDR2 are ENHRY and SYGVKD. The CDR3 sequence: CAISEGRGAGNTIYF. The CDR3 coding sequence is TGTGCCATCAGTGAGGGGCGGGGCGCTGGAAACACCATATATTTT.

This clonotype was seen a handful of times. Possible read error: a much larger clone is one base away. The genes are TRBV9 and TRBJ1-2; D is ambiguous. The germline V gene has CDR1 SGDLS and CDR2 YYNGEE. The length of the CDR3 is 12 residues. V lost 0 bases and J 2 bases, leaving 2 bases between the germline ends. The CDR3 DNA follows: TGTGCCAGCAGCGTAGACAACTATGGCTACACCTTC. Protein: CASSVDNYGYTF.

Regarding this clonotype: This sequence is one base from a far larger clone and is likely a read error. J is TRBJ1-1 and V is TRBV12-3 or TRBV12-4; the D gene is possibly TRBD1 (6 bases). This CDR3 is built from 16 residues. CDR3 sequence (DNA): TGTGTCAGCAGCCAAGCGGGGCGACAGGCAGGGACTGAAGCTTTCTTT. This codes for CVSSQAGRQAGTEAFF.

This clonotype occurred many times. The V gene is TRBV7-2, the J gene TRBJ1-1, with D possibly being TRBD1 (5 bases). Germline CDR1 SGHTA, CDR2 FQGNSA. The CDR3 covers 13 residues. Trimming shortened V by 3 bases and J by 4 bases, and 9 bases separated the two germline ends. CDR3 sequence: CASSFRGFTEAFF. CDR3 bases: TGTGCCAGCAGCTTTCGGGGGTTCACTGAAGCTTTCTTT.

Turning to this clonotype: It may be a read error: a sequence one base away is much more abundant. This chain uses TRBV4-3 with TRBJ2-7; 10 bases are a match to TRBD1. After removal of 3 bases from V and 7 bases from J, the junction contained 9 bases not matched to a gene. This CDR3 contains 15 residues. Germline V gene data show CDR1 as LGHNA and CDR2 as YSLEER. The CDR3 is CASSHETGGMKEQYF. Here the CDR3 DNA reads TGCGCCAGCAGCCACGAGACAGGGGGCATGAAGGAGCAGTACTTC.

The chain uses TRBV28 and TRBJ1-6; 10 bases agree with TRBD1. Germline V CDR1 and CDR2: MDHEN, SYDVKM. V gave up 7 bases and J gave up 8 bases; unmatched junction bases: 5. The CDR3 spans 14 residues. The CDR3 sequence is CASTRQGAHSPLHF. In DNA, the CDR3 is TGTGCCAGCACCCGACAGGGGGCCCATTCACCCCTCCACTTT.

A few counts support this clonotype. The chain combines TRBV9 with TRBJ2-3; the D gene is possibly TRBD1 (7 bases). Trimming stripped 4 bases from V and 2 bases from J, with 17 bases between. This CDR3 region has 16 residues. Germline CDR1 SGDLS, CDR2 YYNGEE. CDR3 DNA sequence: TGTGCCAGCAGCCCTGCAGGGGGGACAGCCACAGATACGCAGTATTTT. Amino acids: CASSPAGGTATDTQYF.

The V gene is TRBV7-2, the J gene TRBJ2-1; D may be TRBD1 or TRBD2 (7 bases each). This CDR3 is built from 16 residues. Germline CDR1 and CDR2: SGHTA and FQGNSA. Trimming removed 3 bases at V and 0 bases at J, with 12 bases between. This CDR3 is CASSFQGGNSYNEQFF. Written as DNA, the CDR3 is TGTGCCAGCAGCTTTCAGGGGGGGAACTCCTACAATGAGCAGTTCTTC.

Comments on this clonotype: A much larger clone lies a single base off, so this may be a read error. This chain connects TRBV20-1 to TRBJ2-1; D might be TRBD1 or TRBD2, each matching 5 bases. There are 16 residues in the CDR3. V lost 6 bases and J 10 bases, leaving 28 bases between the germline ends. CDR1 and CDR2 from the germline V gene are DFQATT and SNEGSKA (reference sequence). The CDR3 coding sequence is TGCAGTGCCCGAGGCCCCGGGACGGTGAGCTCCTACGAGCAGTTCTTC. Its protein is CSARGPGTVSSYEQFF.

This clonotype came up many times. This chain connects TRBV28 to TRBJ1-1, with 11 bases fitting TRBD1. The J segment lost 1 base and the V segment lost 7 bases, leaving 11 bases of the junction unmatched. The CDR3 length is 17 residues. Germline assignment: CDR1 MDHEN and CDR2 SYDVKM. The CDR3 bases are TGTGCCAGCACCCCATTTTGGGACAGGGGGGCGAACACTGAAGCTTTCTTT. It specifies CASTPFWDRGANTEAFF. Looking up the rest from reference TRBV28 and TRBJ1-1 gives the full variable domain: DVKVTQSSRYLVKRTGEKVFLECVQDMDHENMFWYRQDPGLGLRLIYFSYDVKMKEKGDIPEGYSVSREKKERFSLILESASTNQTSMYLCASTPFWDRGANTEAFFGQGTRLTVV.

This clonotype was observed at least ten times. The rearrangement uses TRBV5-1 and TRBJ2-3, with D possibly called TRBD1 or TRBD2 (5 bases each). Trimming took 1 base from V and 2 from J, leaving 17 bases between them. The germline V gene has CDR1 SGHRS and CDR2 YFSETQ. There are 17 residues in the CDR3. The CDR3 DNA reads as TGCGCCAGCAGCTTGCTGGCTGGGACGACCTACACAGATACGCAGTATTTT. This gives the protein CASSLLAGTTYTDTQYF.

This clonotype was seen ten or more times. This chain links TRBV28 with TRBJ1-6; D not certain. Trimming cost V 5 bases and J 10 bases, with 15 bases left between them. Germline V gene sequence: CDR1 MDHEN, CDR2 SYDVKM. This CDR3 contains 14 residues. CDR3 in amino acids: CASSLFSEASPLHF. The CDR3 DNA reads TGTGCCAGCAGTCTTTTTTCGGAGGCCTCACCCCTCCACTTT.

This rearrangement joins TRBV10-3 to TRBJ2-2; 7 nucleotides align to TRBD1. Germline CDR1 is ENHRY and CDR2 is SYGVKD. The CDR3 has 15 amino acids. Unmatched junction bases numbered 9, after V lost 9 bases and J lost 2 bases. This CDR3 is CAMEAGTDNTGELFF. The CDR3, as DNA: TGTGCCATGGAAGCCGGGACAGATAACACCGGGGAGCTGTTTTTT.

This clonotype was recorded many times. This sequence joins TRBV7-2 and TRBJ2-2; D tentatively fits TRBD1 or TRBD2 (5 bases each). Germline loops: CDR1 SGHTA, CDR2 FQGNSA. V lost 5 bases and J lost 0, with 16 bases in between. This CDR3 spans 17 amino acids. The CDR3 coding sequence is TGTGCCAGCAGCCTCCGAGGGGTGAGGGCGAACACCGGGGAGCTGTTTTTT. It yields the protein CASSLRGVRANTGELFF.

The chain uses TRBV18 and TRBJ2-2; the match to TRBD1 covers 8 bases. Germline V gene sequence: CDR1 KGHSH, CDR2 LQKENI. The ends lost 8 bases at V and 1 base at J; junction bases unmatched: 3. CDR3 length equals 14 residues. The chain's CDR3 is CASRTGKNTGELFF. In DNA, the CDR3 is TGTGCCAGCCGGACAGGGAAGAACACCGGGGAGCTGTTTTTT.

This chain joins TRBV6-5 and TRBJ1-1; D perhaps matches TRBD1 (5 bases). V lost 2 bases, J lost 1 base, and 17 bases lay in between. This CDR3 spans 17 amino acids. Germline V gives CDR1 MNHEY, CDR2 SVGAGI. The chain's CDR3 is CASSYPKGRSGNTEAFF. CDR3 sequence (DNA): TGTGCCAGCAGTTACCCGAAGGGGCGTTCGGGGAACACTGAAGCTTTCTTT.

Ten or more counts support this clonotype. The chain uses TRBV20-1 and TRBJ2-5; D ambiguous. The CDR3 totals 14 residues. CDR1 and CDR2 from the germline V gene are DFQATT and SNEGSKA (reference sequence). V was shortened by 0 bases and J by 1 base, with 9 bases between the two germline ends. CDR3 bases: TGCAGTGCTAGAGATCGCGCAGCCCAAGAGACCCAGTACTTC. Its translation is CSARDRAAQETQYF.

This clonotype has a single count. A read error likely explains this, since a far larger clone differs by one base. The gene calls are TRBV11-3 and TRBJ2-5; TRBD1 agrees at 8 bases. The CDR3 sequence is 13 residues long. Germline CDR1 and CDR2: SGHNT and YENEEA. J lost 5 bases, V lost 10 bases, and 9 bases had no gene match. CDR3 region: CATWGRGRETQYF. In nucleotides, the CDR3 is TGTGCCACGTGGGGCAGGGGGCGTGAGACCCAGTACTTC.